The 5 T cell receptor beta chains below were found in one sample sequenced in a study of shared clonotypes between healthy human individuals. TCRdb's copy holds only in-frame clones and misses some; the assay was immunoSEQ multiplex PCR. The sample has more than 1.2 million clones, roughly 98.5% seen once. Sequenced: naive CD4+ T cells sorted from blood. Regarding subset: CD45RA+ positively selected. The source is a man aged 25-45 years in good health.

The chain is built from TRBV6-1 and TRBJ1-5; D not certain. The V and J ends lost 2 bases and 0 bases respectively, with 8 bases between them. Germline V lookup: CDR1 MNHNS, CDR2 SASEGT. The CDR3 totals 15 residues. Written as DNA, the CDR3 is TGTGCCAGCAGTGAAACCCTCTATAGCAATCAGCCCCAGCATTTT. This codes for CASSETLYSNQPQHF.

The rearrangement links TRBV4-3 to TRBJ2-7; D call uncertain. The CDR3 sequence is 15 residues long. Trimming took 0 bases from V and 4 from J, leaving 13 bases between them. CDR1 is LGHNA and CDR2 is YSLEER in the germline V gene. Here the CDR3 DNA reads TGCGCCAGCAGCCAAGAGGACCTATTCGAATACGAGCAGTACTTC. Its protein is CASSQEDLFEYEQYF.

This chain connects TRBV27 to TRBJ2-1, with a possible D match to TRBD2 (6 bases). In germline, CDR1 is MNHEY, CDR2 SMNVEV (reference sequence). The germline V and J ends were trimmed by 3 bases and 4 bases, with 16 bases remaining between them. The CDR3 spans 16 residues. The DNA of the CDR3 is TGTGCCAGCAGTTTCCCAGGAGGGCTAGCGTACAATGAGCAGTTCTTC. This encodes CASSFPGGLAYNEQFF.

Comment on this clone: This sample includes further DNA sequences coding for the same CDR3. V is TRBV18 and J is TRBJ1-1; TRBD1 aligns across 9 bases. The CDR3 sequence is 15 residues long. Germline CDR1 reads KGHSH; CDR2 reads LQKENI. V shed 2 bases and J 1 base; nucleotides not matched to a gene: 2. Here the CDR3 reads CASSPGTGRNTEAFF. In DNA form, the CDR3 reads TGTGCCAGCTCACCAGGGACAGGGAGGAACACTGAAGCTTTCTTT.

The chain joins TRBV5-8 to TRBJ2-7; no reliable D call. Per the germline V gene, CDR1 is SGHTS and CDR2 is YDEGEE. Trimming pared 1 base from V and 3 bases from J, leaving 11 bases between. CDR3 length: 14 residues. The DNA for the CDR3 is TGTGCCAGCAGCTTGTATGCGAACCACTACGAGCAGTACTTC. Its translation: CASSLYANHYEQYF.